The present T cell receptor beta chain was sequenced within a study of CD8 T cells in ankylosing spondylitis. Trimming at V came to 1 base and at J to 4 bases, leaving 6 bases not matched to a gene. This CDR3 comprises 16 residues. Germline lookup yields CDR1 MGHDK and CDR2 SYGVNS. Using quantitative 5'-RACE with molecular barcodes, the authors made TCR beta libraries. Via MiXCR, TCRdb re-called the 5' RACE reads, giving one row per CDR3 protein. There are 150,000 to 200,000 distinct CDR3 sequences in the sample; 15% to 20% occur only once, and around 4.7% lies in the top ten. General study results and limits: Both synovial fluid and blood in reactive arthritis had previously been reported to carry some motif variants. Ankylosing spondylitis blood seemed to carry a telltale TCR beta motif made of about 8 highly homologous variants. Significantly higher representation of disease-linked clones was reported for matched ankylosing spondylitis synovial fluid.

To note about this clonotype: As yet, its antigen is unknown.

The TCR originated in a male donor under 30 with ankylosing spondylitis or in good health (not recorded which). Sequencing used blood, either unsorted or a sorted T cell fraction (not recorded which). The chain links TRBV25-1 to TRBJ2-3; 9 positions match TRBD1. The CDR3 nucleotides are TGTGCCAGCAGTGAATCCGCCGGGACAGGGTCAGATACGCAGTATTTT. Translated, it gives CASSESAGTGSDTQYF. Combining the CDR3 with reference TRBV25-1 and TRBJ2-3 gives the whole variable domain EADIYQTPRYLVIGTGKKITLECSQTMGHDKMYWYQQDPGMELHLIHYSYGVNSTEKGDLSSESTVSRIRTEHFPLTLESARPSHTSQYLCASSESAGTGSDTQYFGPGTRLTVL.